Below, 27 T cell receptor beta chains from the same sample are listed, as sequenced in a study of blood T cell repertoires in COVID-19. Clones were read by immunoSEQ multiplex PCR, and TCRdb kept only the in-frame ones, dropping some. The top ten hold about 6.3% of the sample, which has 200,000 to 250,000 clones, about nine tenths seen once. Sequencing used PBMCs or T cells enriched from blood (not recorded which). These receptors were collected from a woman aged 30 to 39 with acute COVID-19.

The chain links TRBV30 to TRBJ2-7, with D perhaps matching TRBD2 (6 bases). Trimming stripped 4 bases from V and 10 bases from J, with 23 bases between. The CDR3 loop spans 14 amino acids. CDR1 and CDR2 (germline): GTSNPN, SVGIG (reference sequence). In DNA, the CDR3 is TGTGCCTGGACCCTCCCCTTAAAGGGAGGTTTCCAGTACTTC. Amino acid sequence: CAWTLPLKGGFQYF.

The J gene is TRBJ1-1, the V gene TRBV19; D gene unclear. From germline, CDR1 is LNHDA and CDR2 SQIVND (reference sequence). The CDR3 is 16 residues long. V was trimmed by 3 bases and J by 0 bases, leaving 14 bases between them. The CDR3 is CASSIFTTKMNTEAFF. The CDR3 DNA follows: TGTGCCAGTAGTATCTTCACAACAAAAATGAACACTGAAGCTTTCTTT.

The rearrangement joins TRBV21-1 to TRBJ2-6; whether TRBD2, the table's D call, matches the DNA was not checked. TRBV21-1 is termed a pseudogene. CDR3 length: 16 residues. The CDR3 is CASSKASESRANVLTF. CDR3 DNA: TGTGCCAGCAGCAAAGCCAGCGAGTCTCGGGCCAACGTCCTGACTTTC.

V and J are TRBV7-2 and TRBJ2-1, with 9 bases fitting TRBD1. V lost 7 bases, J lost 0 bases, and 4 bases stayed unmatched. Germline CDR1 SGHTA, CDR2 FQGNSA. The CDR3 covers 15 residues. CDR3 residues: CASTPTGGSYNEQFF. The CDR3 coding sequence is TGTGCCAGCACCCCGACAGGGGGCTCCTACAATGAGCAGTTCTTC.

This clone was found a few times. The chain links TRBV10-3 to TRBJ1-1, with 7 bases matching TRBD1. CDR3 length equals 11 residues. CDR1 is ENHRY and CDR2 is SYGVKD in the germline V gene. The ends lost 6 bases at V and 11 bases at J; junction bases unmatched: 6. For the CDR3, the DNA is TGTGCCATCAGGGAAGACAGGGTGGCTTTCTTT. Translation gives CAIREDRVAFF.

The chain is built from TRBV29-1 and TRBJ2-3, with D maybe TRBD1 (6 bases). This CDR3 is 13 amino acids long. Germline loops: CDR1 SQVTM, CDR2 ANQGSEA. The V and J ends lost 6 bases and 0 bases respectively, with 10 bases between them. For the CDR3, the DNA is TGCAGCGTCACCCAGGGGAGCACAGATACGCAGTATTTT. Protein: CSVTQGSTDTQYF.

The rearrangement joins TRBV10-3 to TRBJ2-3; TRBD1 matches at 8 bases. Germline values: CDR1 ENHRY, CDR2 SYGVKD. Trimming took 0 bases from V and 3 from J; bases not matched to a gene: 20. The CDR3 totals 21 residues. The CDR3 reads CAISESLGRGRIEGRTDTQYF. The CDR3 region has the DNA TGTGCCATCAGTGAGTCGTTGGGCAGGGGGCGTATAGAGGGGAGAACAGATACGCAGTATTTT.

The V call is TRBV7-8, the J call TRBJ2-7; 14 nucleotides agree with TRBD2. This CDR3 has 17 residues. Unmatched junction bases numbered 3, after V lost 0 bases and J lost 2 bases. The V gene's germline CDR1 is SGHVS and CDR2 FQNEAQ. The CDR3 sequence: CASSLALTSGGAYEQYF. CDR3 nucleotide sequence: TGTGCCAGCAGCTTAGCGCTGACTAGCGGGGGGGCCTACGAGCAGTACTTC. Full variable domain (rest looked up from reference TRBV7-8 and TRBJ2-7): GAGVSQSPRYKVAKRGQDVALRCDPISGHVSLFWYQQALGQGPEFLTYFQNEAQLDKSGLPSDRFFAERPEGSVSTLKIQRTQQEDSAVYLCASSLALTSGGAYEQYFGPGTRLTVT.

The chain recombines TRBV19 with TRBJ1-3; D is ambiguous. Germline CDR1 and CDR2: LNHDA and SQIVND (reference sequence). Between the trimmed V and J ends, which lost 1 base and 0 bases, there was a span of 10 bases. The CDR3 totals 16 residues. CDR3 DNA: TGTGCCAGTAGTATAGCTGCCGGGGACTCTGGAAACACCATATATTTT. This gives the protein CASSIAAGDSGNTIYF.

The rearrangement links TRBV27 to TRBJ2-7, with TRBD1 identical over 7 bases. Germline CDR1 and CDR2: MNHEY and SMNVEV (reference sequence). Trimming took 8 bases from V and 3 from J; bases not matched to a gene: 10. This CDR3 comprises 14 residues. CDR3 residues: CASATHRDSYEQYF. The CDR3 DNA reads as TGTGCCAGCGCTACCCACCGGGACAGCTACGAGCAGTACTTC.

The chain recombines TRBV10-3 with TRBJ1-5; D might be TRBD1 (6 bases). CDR3 length: 13 amino acids. V was pared by 10 bases and J by 2 bases, with 12 bases between. CDR1 and CDR2 from the germline V gene are ENHRY and SYGVKD. The DNA of the CDR3 is TGTGCCACCGATTCAGGGGGCAATCAGCCCCAGCATTTT. It yields the protein CATDSGGNQPQHF.

This chain connects TRBV2 to TRBJ2-3, with 7 bases fitting TRBD2. The length of the CDR3 is 16 residues. Germline lookup yields CDR1 SNHLY and CDR2 FYNNEI. V shed 11 bases, J shed 4 bases, and the junction held 18 bases outside the gene matches. CDR3 DNA: TGTGCCTTCGAAGGAGAGGGGATGGGAGGGCCAGATACGCAGTATTTT. The encoded protein is CAFEGEGMGGPDTQYF.

The chain joins TRBV7-3 to TRBJ2-2, with a weak D call TRBD1 (6 bases). Germline-derived CDR1 and CDR2 are SGHTA and FQGTGA. This CDR3 has 15 amino acids. Between the trimmed V and J ends, which lost 5 bases and 4 bases, there was a span of 14 bases. The CDR3 loop is CASSPTGPGTGELFF. As DNA, the CDR3 is TGTGCCAGCAGCCCCACAGGGCCGGGCACCGGGGAGCTGTTTTTT.

The chain recombines TRBV4-1 with TRBJ2-3; no clear D. The CDR3 runs 12 residues. Trimming pared 0 bases from V and 6 bases from J, leaving 4 bases between. CDR1 is MGHRA and CDR2 is YSYEKL in the germline V gene. The DNA for the CDR3 is TGCGCCAGCAGCCAAGATTCTGATACGCAGTATTTT. Translation gives CASSQDSDTQYF.

This clone appeared once. The rearrangement uses TRBV19 and TRBJ1-5, with a possible D match to TRBD1 (6 bases). This CDR3 spans 15 amino acids. Germline loops: CDR1 LNHDA, CDR2 SQIVND (reference sequence). With 6 bases removed from V and 3 bases from J, the gap between germline ends came to 15 bases. The CDR3 protein is CASRDGQSDNQPQHF. The CDR3 bases are TGTGCCAGTAGAGATGGACAGTCGGACAATCAGCCCCAGCATTTT.

The rearrangement links TRBV7-9 to TRBJ1-6; D is ambiguous. There are 14 residues in the CDR3. The germline CDR1 and CDR2 sequences are SEHNR and FQNEAQ (reference sequence). V was trimmed by 0 bases and J by 7 bases, leaving 7 bases between them. In DNA form, the CDR3 reads TGTGCCAGCAGCTTAGCGCGGAGGAATTCACCCCTCCACTTT. Translating it yields CASSLARRNSPLHF.

This clone was found once. The CDR3 nucleotides read TGCGCCAGCAGCTTGATCAGCGGGATGTCCTACGAGCAGTACTTC. This codes for CASSLISGMSYEQYF. This chain connects TRBV5-1 to TRBJ2-7; 7 bases fit TRBD2. The CDR3 is made up of 15 amino acids. The V segment lost 1 base and the J segment 1 base; nucleotides outside the gene matches: 5. Germline lookup yields CDR1 SGHRS and CDR2 YFSETQ.

V gene TRBV3-1 (or the pseudogene TRBV3-2) combines with J gene TRBJ1-2; D gene unclear. The CDR3 sequence is 13 residues long. Trimming removed 2 bases from V and 8 bases from J, with 12 bases in between. CDR1 is LGHDT and CDR2 is YNNKEL in the germline V gene (reference sequence). CDR3 in amino acids: CASSQPPGNGYTF. The CDR3 coding sequence is TGTGCCAGCAGCCAACCCCCGGGGAACGGCTACACCTTC.

The V call is TRBV27, the J call TRBJ1-5; a weak D match, TRBD1 (6 bases). The CDR3 is 14 amino acids. V lost 1 base and J 6 bases, leaving 10 bases between the germline ends. Germline CDR1 and CDR2: MNHEY and SMNVEV (reference sequence). The CDR3 reads CASSLYRAAQPQHF. In DNA, the CDR3 is TGTGCCAGCAGTTTATACAGGGCCGCTCAGCCCCAGCATTTT.

The DNA for the CDR3 is TGCGCCAGCAGCCAAGGGGGCGCGGACACCGGGGAGCTGTTTTTT. It codes for CASSQGGADTGELFF. The chain combines TRBV4-1 with TRBJ2-2, with D possibly matching TRBD1 (5 bases). Between the trimmed V and J ends, which lost 1 base and 3 bases, there was a span of 9 bases. The CDR3 length is 15 residues. CDR1 MGHRA and CDR2 YSYEKL come from the germline V gene.

V and J are TRBV18 and TRBJ1-1; 8 bases agree with TRBD1. V was clipped by 3 bases and J by 11 bases; unmatched bases: 11. CDR1 is KGHSH and CDR2 is LQKENI in the germline V gene. The CDR3 runs 14 residues. CDR3 in amino acids: CASSPFSTGAGAFF. CDR3 bases: TGTGCCAGCTCACCCTTTTCGACAGGGGCGGGGGCTTTCTTT.

The chain is built from TRBV9 and TRBJ2-7, with TRBD1 matching over 9 bases. Germline lookup yields CDR1 SGDLS and CDR2 YYNGEE. The CDR3 spans 15 residues. The ends lost 3 bases at V and 3 bases at J; junction bases unmatched: 7. The CDR3, as DNA: TGTGCCAGCAGCGCAGGGACAGGGCCCAACTACGAGCAGTACTTC. Translation: CASSAGTGPNYEQYF.

The chain combines TRBV2 with TRBJ2-2, with D unresolved. Germline lookup yields CDR1 SNHLY and CDR2 FYNNEI. This CDR3 contains 15 residues. V lost 4 bases, J lost 5 bases, and 14 bases lay in between. The CDR3 bases are TGTGCCAGCAGTGCGGAGCCCTTCGTTACCGGGGAGCTGTTTTTT. Translated: CASSAEPFVTGELFF.

This clone was observed a few times. The junction departs from germline at one end; a sequencing error may be responsible. V is TRBV7-3 and J is TRBJ2-1; D may be TRBD1 (6 bases). CDR1 is SGHTA, CDR2 FQGTGA, per germline. CDR3 length: 12 amino acids. Here the CDR3 DNA reads TGTGCCAGCAGCTTACCACAGGGTGATCTCCTCTTC. Translated: CASSLPQGDLLF.

The chain has TRBV5-1 and TRBJ2-3, with 7 bases lining up with TRBD1. Trimming cost V 5 bases and J 6 bases; bases outside gene matches: 9. There are 14 residues in the CDR3. CDR1 SGHRS and CDR2 YFSETQ come from the germline V gene. CDR3 in DNA: TGCGCCAGCAGAATCCACACAGGGGTGGATACGCAGTATTTT. Translating gives CASRIHTGVDTQYF.

The gene calls are TRBV4-1 and TRBJ2-7; 7 bases agree with TRBD2. J lost 1 base, V lost 0 bases, and 6 bases had no gene match. CDR1 is MGHRA and CDR2 is YSYEKL in the germline V gene. This CDR3 has 16 residues. CDR3 sequence reads: CASSQESLARSYEQYF. The DNA of the CDR3 is TGCGCCAGCAGCCAAGAATCACTAGCGAGATCCTACGAGCAGTACTTC.

The chain has TRBV15 and TRBJ1-2; 7 nucleotides align to TRBD1. The J segment lost 5 bases and the V segment lost 0 bases, leaving 9 bases of the junction unmatched. Germline assignment: CDR1 LNHNV and CDR2 YYDKDF (reference sequence). The CDR3 is made up of 16 amino acids. The CDR3: CATSRDIVTGVYGYTF. CDR3 in DNA: TGTGCCACCAGCAGAGATATCGTCACAGGGGTTTATGGCTACACCTTC. Based on the CDR3 plus reference TRBV15 and TRBJ1-2, the full variable domain is DAMVIQNPRYQVTQFGKPVTLSCSQTLNHNVMYWYQQKSSQAPKLLFHYYDKDFNNEADTPDNFQSRRPNTSFCFLDIRSPGLGDTAMYLCATSRDIVTGVYGYTFGSGTRLTVV.